The source of this TCR beta chain is a study of T cells in Graves' hyperthyroidism and ophthalmopathy (dated by TCRdb to the late 2010s). In terms of the full investigation: Peripheral blood samples were taken at the time of initial diagnosis, prior to any treatment. TCR V-J signatures able to tell the groups apart were searched for in a discovery cohort of 100 or so patients, of whom around 43 had Graves' ophthalmopathy and around 58 had stable Graves' hyperthyroidism. Whether ophthalmopathy could be predicted prospectively was tested in an independent validation cohort made up of roughly 19 hyperthyroidism patients plus 17 patients who later progressed to ophthalmopathy. The approximately 100 discovery patients were randomly split 7:3 into training and test sets. Thyroid tissue and blood T-cell repertoires from over 5 Graves' hyperthyroidism patients were also compared in the study. After blood sampling, hyperthyroidism patients were treated with methimazole at a starting dose of 30 mg daily, and ophthalmopathy patients were treated with high-dose intravenous methylprednisolone. The paper reports TCR Vbeta CDR3 sequencing of 135 peripheral blood samples: approximately 41 ophthalmopathy, roughly 80 hyperthyroidism and around 17 progressor patients.

Amplification of TCR beta CDR3 regions was carried out from RNA transcripts. For the first round of RT-PCR on the TCR CDR3, the HTBI primer set was used together with the Qiagen OneStep RT-PCR kit. Libraries were constructed in a second round of multiplex PCR, after which size selection and purification were carried out. Paired-end sequencing of the libraries was performed with 100 bp reads on an Illumina HiSeq2000. The study's own analysis went as follows. SOAPnuke was used to process the raw data, removing reads that contained adapters or uncalled bases, had a mean Phred below 15, or lacked an exact match to the constant primer or identifier. High-quality paired reads were merged using COPE v1.2.5, and each unique nucleotide sequence was defined as a clonotype. MiTCR v1.1 was used to align clonotypes to the IMGT TRBV, TRBD and TRBJ reference segments. Analysis was restricted to V-J combinations with a frequency above 0.0001, which covered about 99% of repertoires. A TCS score was defined as the ratio of F50 (clonal expansion) to E x V (chaos), with BLOSUM62-based TCRdist applied between CDR3 peptides within each V-J. Welch's t-statistics and random forest reduced several hundred V-J features to 13, which were used in a naive Bayes classifier (R e1071). The public reads were reanalyzed by TCRdb: fastp trimming at Q25, MiXCR alignment, in-frame beta chains only. Each entry is one CDR3 protein sequence, shown with its most common DNA and genes. None of the V and J calls come from the authors' own analysis; TCRdb made them. The sample table lists 450,000 to 550,000 distinct CDR3 sequences, approximately 25% of them with a count of one. The ten largest clones add up to around 11% of the sample.

This clonotype was observed many times. Its specific antigen is unknown. No base quality values were provided; no much bigger clone lies one nucleotide off. The CDR3 sequence holds 13 residues, the cysteine and phenylalanine included. Only CDR3 DNA is held: 39 bases, read in frame from base 1. The junction shows trimming of 0 bases on V and 8 bases on J, plus 10 bases between the germline ends. Sequences LGHNA (CDR1) and YNFKEQ (CDR2) are obtained from the germline V gene. Ophthalmopathy patients had moderately to severely active disease, with a Clinical Activity Score of 3 or more, a NOSPECS grade of 4 or more, and a disease duration of less than 3 months. Any patient with an uncontrolled infection, another autoimmune disease, pregnancy or lactation was excluded. Diagnoses relied on clinical symptoms, serum thyroxine and TRAb, thyroid ultrasound and orbital computed tomography. PBMCs were isolated from about 10 ml of fresh peripheral blood by Ficoll-Paque density gradient centrifugation. Trizol reagent was used to extract total RNA, and RNA quality was then checked on an Agilent 2100 Bioanalyzer.

The full study reports these points: Ophthalmopathy was separated from stable hyperthyroidism by a 13 V-J signature model, with over 85% sensitivity and roughly 84% specificity obtained in cross-validation and 80%/75% obtained in testing. In validation, progression to ophthalmopathy was predicted by the model with nearly 71% sensitivity and 72% to 85% specificity, a median of approximately 6.5 months before onset. Most expanded thyroid clonotypes (frequency above 0.001) were also found in blood, which suggests that blood repertoires may mirror thyroid immune responses. Sample size was not statistically predetermined, and investigators were not blinded to group allocation.

Sequencing was carried out using blood. The chain employs TRBV4-2 and TRBJ1-2; confidence is insufficient to name the D gene. The TCR originated in a woman under 40 with Graves' ophthalmopathy. The DNA is TGTGCCAGCAGCCAAGATGGAATGGGGGGCTACACCTTC. It codes for CASSQDGMGGYTF.